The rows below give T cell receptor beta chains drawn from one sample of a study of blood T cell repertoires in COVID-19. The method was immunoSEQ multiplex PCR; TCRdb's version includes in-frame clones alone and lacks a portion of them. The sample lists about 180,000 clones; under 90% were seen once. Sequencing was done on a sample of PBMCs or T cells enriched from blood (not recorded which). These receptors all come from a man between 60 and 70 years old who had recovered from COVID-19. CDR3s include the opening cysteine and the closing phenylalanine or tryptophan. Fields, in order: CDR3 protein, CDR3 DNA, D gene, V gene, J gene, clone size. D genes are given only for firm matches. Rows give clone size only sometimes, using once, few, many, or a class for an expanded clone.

CDR3 protein: CASRVYWDRRYTGELFF; CDR3 DNA: TGTGCCAGCAGAGTTTATTGGGACAGGCGATACACCGGGGAGCTGTTTTTT; D gene: TRBD1; V gene: TRBV27; J gene: TRBJ2-2; clone size: .
CDR3 protein: CASSTGLAAPNEQFF; CDR3 DNA: TGCGCCAGCAGCACGGGACTAGCGGCCCCAAATGAGCAGTTCTTC; D gene: TRBD2; V gene: TRBV5-1; J gene: TRBJ2-1; clone size: once
CDR3 protein: CASSVGGNTIYF; CDR3 DNA: TGTGCCAGCAGCGTCGGGGGAAACACCATATATTTT; D gene: .; V gene: TRBV9; J gene: TRBJ1-3; clone size: .
CDR3 protein: CASSLAYRGSYEQYF; CDR3 DNA: TGTGCCAGCAGCTTAGCTTACAGGGGGTCTTACGAGCAGTACTTC; D gene: TRBD1; V gene: TRBV7-2; J gene: TRBJ2-7; clone size: once
CDR3 protein: CAWSPQGGANSPLHF; CDR3 DNA: TGTGCCTGGAGCCCCCAGGGCGGGGCCAATTCACCCCTCCACTTT; D gene: .; V gene: TRBV30; J gene: TRBJ1-6; clone size: once
CDR3 protein: CASSPRQGRTEAFF; CDR3 DNA: TGTGCCAGTAGTCCTCGACAGGGACGCACTGAAGCTTTCTTT; D gene: TRBD1; V gene: TRBV19; J gene: TRBJ1-1; clone size: .
CDR3 protein: CAWSALTGNTEAFF; CDR3 DNA: TGTGCCTGGAGTGCTCTCACAGGGAACACTGAAGCTTTCTTT; D gene: .; V gene: TRBV30; J gene: TRBJ1-1; clone size: .
CDR3 protein: CASSYELAIYEQYF; CDR3 DNA: TGTGCCAGCAGTTACGAGTTAGCCATCTACGAGCAGTACTTC; D gene: .; V gene: TRBV6-6; J gene: TRBJ2-7; clone size: .
CDR3 protein: CASSLRLAGGINNEQFF; CDR3 DNA: TGTGCCAGCAGCCTCCGACTAGCGGGAGGCATTAACAATGAGCAGTTCTTC; D gene: TRBD2; V gene: TRBV7-2; J gene: TRBJ2-1; clone size: .
CDR3 protein: CASSPYQGTDTEAFF; CDR3 DNA: TGTGCCAGTAGTCCATACCAGGGAACCGACACTGAAGCTTTCTTT; D gene: .; V gene: TRBV19; J gene: TRBJ1-1; clone size: .
CDR3 protein: CASSLAGPPYEQYF; CDR3 DNA: TGCGCCAGCAGCTTAGCGGGCCCTCCTTACGAGCAGTACTTC; D gene: .; V gene: TRBV5-1; J gene: TRBJ2-7; clone size: .
CDR3 protein: CASSNRGGSSVRGFYNEQFF; CDR3 DNA: TGTGCCAGCAGTAATCGGGGGGGCAGCTCTGTGAGAGGATTTTACAATGAGCAGTTCTTC; D gene: TRBD2; V gene: TRBV28; J gene: TRBJ2-1; clone size: .
CDR3 protein: CASSFRAGHYGYTF; CDR3 DNA: TGTGCCAGCAGTTTTCGGGCGGGCCACTATGGCTACACCTTC; D gene: .; V gene: TRBV28; J gene: TRBJ1-2; clone size: .
CDR3 protein: CASRSQGLGYGYTF; CDR3 DNA: TGTGCCAGCAGGAGTCAGGGTCTCGGCTATGGCTACACCTTC; D gene: .; V gene: TRBV27; J gene: TRBJ1-2; clone size: few
CDR3 protein: CASSPELNTGELFF; CDR3 DNA: TGTGCCAGCAGCCCGGAGCTTAACACCGGGGAGCTGTTTTTT; D gene: .; V gene: TRBV6-6; J gene: TRBJ2-2; clone size: .
CDR3 protein: CASSLYQGNTEAFF; CDR3 DNA: TGTGCCAGCAGCTTATATCAGGGTAACACTGAAGCTTTCTTT; D gene: .; V gene: TRBV7-6; J gene: TRBJ1-1; clone size: .
CDR3 protein: CASSQPDKQDSYEQYF; CDR3 DNA: TGCGCCAGCAGTCAACCGGACAAACAGGACTCCTACGAGCAGTACTTC; D gene: .; V gene: TRBV23-1; J gene: TRBJ2-7; clone size: .
CDR3 protein: CASSQDRGPGGYTF; CDR3 DNA: TGTGCCAGCAGCCAAGACAGGGGGCCAGGCGGCTACACCTTC; D gene: TRBD1; V gene: TRBV7-8; J gene: TRBJ1-2; clone size: .
CDR3 protein: CASSLGQTEKLFF; CDR3 DNA: TGCGCCAGCAGCTTGGGACAGACGGAAAAACTGTTTTTT; D gene: .; V gene: TRBV5-1; J gene: TRBJ1-4; clone size: .
CDR3 protein: CASRPDSPGYTF; CDR3 DNA: TGTGCCAGCAGACCGGACAGCCCGGGCTACACCTTC; D gene: .; V gene: TRBV6-5; J gene: TRBJ1-2; clone size: .
CDR3 protein: CASRRPHGEAFF; CDR3 DNA: TGTGCCAGCAGAAGGCCACACGGGGAAGCTTTCTTT; D gene: .; V gene: TRBV28; J gene: TRBJ1-1; clone size: .
CDR3 protein: CASSHVNYEQYF; CDR3 DNA: TGTGCCAGCAGCCACGTTAACTACGAGCAGTACTTC; D gene: .; V gene: TRBV14; J gene: TRBJ2-7; clone size: .
CDR3 protein: CASLDRSNTGELFF; CDR3 DNA: TGTGCCAGTCTGGACAGGTCGAACACCGGGGAGCTGTTTTTT; D gene: TRBD1; V gene: TRBV28; J gene: TRBJ2-2; clone size: .
CDR3 protein: CASSFKWTGDTEAFF; CDR3 DNA: TGTGCCAGCAGCTTTAAGTGGACAGGGGACACTGAAGCTTTCTTT; D gene: TRBD1; V gene: TRBV11-2; J gene: TRBJ1-1; clone size: .
CDR3 protein: CASSGGIGTGNEKLFF; CDR3 DNA: TGTGCCAGTTCTGGGGGGATCGGGACAGGGAACGAAAAACTGTTTTTT; D gene: TRBD1; V gene: TRBV19; J gene: TRBJ1-4; clone size: .
CDR3 protein: CASSRDPGRVANEKLFF; CDR3 DNA: TGCGCCAGCAGCCGAGATCCCGGCAGGGTGGCTAATGAAAAACTGTTTTTT; D gene: .; V gene: TRBV4-1; J gene: TRBJ1-4; clone size: .
CDR3 protein: CAISESGQQIQYF; CDR3 DNA: TGTGCCATCAGTGAGTCAGGACAGCAGATTCAGTACTTC; D gene: .; V gene: TRBV10-3; J gene: TRBJ2-4; clone size: .
CDR3 protein: CASSWGRGMVSTEAFF; CDR3 DNA: TGTGCCAGCAGTTGGGGCAGGGGTATGGTTAGTACTGAAGCTTTCTTT; D gene: .; V gene: TRBV27; J gene: TRBJ1-1; clone size: .
CDR3 protein: CASSPGQGSDQPQHF; CDR3 DNA: TGCGCCAGCAGCCCGGGACAGGGGTCTGACCAGCCCCAGCATTTT; D gene: TRBD1; V gene: TRBV4-1; J gene: TRBJ1-5; clone size: .
CDR3 protein: CASSQGGTTYEQYF; CDR3 DNA: TGTGCCAGCAGCCAAGGGGGGACTACCTACGAGCAGTACTTC; D gene: TRBD2; V gene: TRBV4-2; J gene: TRBJ2-7; clone size: .
CDR3 protein: CASSPSGTSYEQYF; CDR3 DNA: TGTGCCAGCTCACCCTCCGGGACAAGCTACGAGCAGTACTTC; D gene: .; V gene: TRBV18; J gene: TRBJ2-7; clone size: .
CDR3 protein: CASSLSTGGGETQYF; CDR3 DNA: TGTGCCAGCAGTTTATCGACAGGGGGGGGAGAGACCCAGTACTTC; D gene: TRBD1; V gene: TRBV27; J gene: TRBJ2-5; clone size: .
CDR3 protein: CASSHRTGLGGYTF; CDR3 DNA: TGTGCCAGCAGCCACCGAACAGGGTTAGGTGGCTACACCTTC; D gene: .; V gene: TRBV3-1/TRBV3-2; J gene: TRBJ1-2; clone size: .
CDR3 protein: CAWGPQETQYF; CDR3 DNA: TGTGCCTGGGGACCGCAAGAGACCCAGTACTTC; D gene: .; V gene: TRBV30; J gene: TRBJ2-5; clone size: .
CDR3 protein: CASSDRGRGTGELFF; CDR3 DNA: TGTGCCAGCAGTGACAGGGGGCGCGGCACCGGGGAGCTGTTTTTT; D gene: TRBD1; V gene: TRBV2; J gene: TRBJ2-2; clone size: .
CDR3 protein: CASSVPSTYGYTF; CDR3 DNA: TGTGCCAGCAGCGTCCCCTCTACCTATGGCTACACCTTC; D gene: .; V gene: TRBV13; J gene: TRBJ1-2; clone size: .
CDR3 protein: CASSDGRAYNEQFF; CDR3 DNA: TGTGCCAGCAGTGACGGCAGGGCCTACAATGAGCAGTTCTTC; D gene: .; V gene: TRBV2; J gene: TRBJ2-1; clone size: .
CDR3 protein: CASSRATDNSPLHF; CDR3 DNA: TGTGCCAGCAGCCGCGCGACAGATAATTCACCCCTCCACTTT; D gene: .; V gene: TRBV5-6; J gene: TRBJ1-6; clone size: .
CDR3 protein: CASSEAQVTRSRQYF; CDR3 DNA: TGTGCCAGCAGTGAAGCGCAAGTGACTAGATCGCGGCAGTACTTC; D gene: .; V gene: TRBV2; J gene: TRBJ2-7; clone size: .
CDR3 protein: CASSQAGVESGELFF; CDR3 DNA: TGTGCCAGCAGCCAAGCAGGGGTGGAATCCGGGGAGCTGTTTTTT; D gene: .; V gene: TRBV4-2; J gene: TRBJ2-2; clone size: .
CDR3 protein: CASSVEVQGNYGYTF; CDR3 DNA: TGTGCCAGCAGCGTAGAGGTACAGGGCAATTATGGCTACACCTTC; D gene: .; V gene: TRBV9; J gene: TRBJ1-2; clone size: .
CDR3 protein: CASSSLTTGELFF; CDR3 DNA: TGCGCCAGCAGCTCGCTCACTACCGGGGAGCTGTTTTTT; D gene: .; V gene: TRBV5-1; J gene: TRBJ2-2; clone size: .
CDR3 protein: CASSYRRGQGPTDTQYF; CDR3 DNA: TGTGCCAGCAGTTACCGCCGGGGACAGGGACCCACAGATACGCAGTATTTT; D gene: TRBD1; V gene: TRBV6-2/TRBV6-3; J gene: TRBJ2-3; clone size: .
CDR3 protein: CSVQGSGDQPQHF; CDR3 DNA: TGCAGCGTCCAGGGTAGTGGGGATCAGCCCCAGCATTTT; D gene: .; V gene: TRBV29-1; J gene: TRBJ1-5; clone size: few
CDR3 protein: CASKTDRAGGYTF; CDR3 DNA: TGTGCCAGCAAGACAGACAGGGCGGGTGGCTACACCTTC; D gene: TRBD1; V gene: TRBV2; J gene: TRBJ1-2; clone size: .
CDR3 protein: CASTAQHLPHNEQFF; CDR3 DNA: TGTGCCAGCACCGCTCAACACCTCCCTCACAATGAGCAGTTCTTC; D gene: .; V gene: TRBV27; J gene: TRBJ2-1; clone size: .
CDR3 protein: CASSLKRAVEQYF; CDR3 DNA: TGCGCCAGCAGCTTGAAAAGAGCGGTCGAGCAGTACTTC; D gene: .; V gene: TRBV5-1; J gene: TRBJ2-7; clone size: few
CDR3 protein: CASSPTGTGVVEQYF; CDR3 DNA: TGTGCCAGCTCACCTACCGGGACAGGGGTTGTCGAGCAGTACTTC; D gene: TRBD1; V gene: TRBV18; J gene: TRBJ2-7; clone size: once
CDR3 protein: CASSRDRRTDTQYF; CDR3 DNA: TGTGCCAGCAGTCGTGATAGGAGGACAGATACGCAGTATTTT; D gene: .; V gene: TRBV7-3; J gene: TRBJ2-3; clone size: .
CDR3 protein: CAWRDRGLQPQHF; CDR3 DNA: TGTGCCTGGAGAGACAGGGGGCTTCAGCCCCAGCATTTT; D gene: TRBD1; V gene: TRBV30; J gene: TRBJ1-5; clone size: .
CDR3 protein: CASSSLRGTEAFF; CDR3 DNA: TGTGCCAGCAGCTCACTCAGGGGCACTGAAGCTTTCTTT; D gene: .; V gene: TRBV3-1/TRBV3-2; J gene: TRBJ1-1; clone size: few
CDR3 protein: CASSLASRSGRQETQYF; CDR3 DNA: TGCGCCAGCAGCTTGGCCTCCCGGTCCGGGAGGCAAGAGACCCAGTACTTC; D gene: TRBD2; V gene: TRBV5-1; J gene: TRBJ2-5; clone size: once
CDR3 protein: CATSKSQGTYTEAFF; CDR3 DNA: TGTGCCACCAGCAAAAGTCAGGGGACGTACACTGAAGCTTTCTTT; D gene: .; V gene: TRBV15; J gene: TRBJ1-1; clone size: once